This T cell receptor beta chain is drawn from a study of T-cell reconstitution after alpha-beta-depleted transplantation in children. Unique molecular identifiers were incorporated when the TCRbeta library was constructed. TCRdb fed the PCR reads into MiXCR, producing one record per CDR3 protein. The sample yields approximately 500,000 distinct CDR3 sequences, approximately 30% seen once. The CDR3 totals 12 residues. In germline, CDR1 is DFQATT, CDR2 SNEGSKA (reference sequence). Germline trimming cut 6 bases from V and 5 bases from J; bases unmatched to any gene: 4. The chain has TRBV20-1 and TRBJ2-4, with 7 bases fitting TRBD1. The receptor was derived from a boy less than two years old with Wiskott-Aldrich syndrome, due to receive a stem cell transplant. The specimen comprised PBMCs, sampled before TCRalphabeta/CD19-depleted stem cell transplant. In DNA form, the CDR3 reads TGCAGTGCCAGGGGACAGCAAAACATTCAGTACTTC. Protein product: CSARGQQNIQYF.